The present entry profiles one TCR beta chain with its context. Its antigen is still unknown. Per germline, CDR1 SGHRS and CDR2 YFSETQ. The ends were cut back, 2 bases at V and 5 bases at J, with 10 bases in the middle. There are 13 residues in the CDR3. This sample stems from a study of OX40 agonist ivuxolimab in advanced cancers. Whole-study context: The patients received agonistic anti-OX40 (CD134) antibody ivuxolimab.

Study-wide findings and caveats: Several nonresponders also turned out to have low normalized T-cell clonal expansion. Blood T cells, both CD4+ and CD8+, expanded clonally by week 6 at 0.1 to 3.0 mg/kg.

Assay used: immunoSEQ multiplex PCR; TCRdb lists only in-frame clones, some missing. This sample yields 75,000 to 90,000 clones, of which roughly 90% are seen a single time; about a tenth belongs to the top ten. This clonotype originated in an adult with an advanced solid tumor such as melanoma, head and neck, liver or kidney cancer. Here the sequenced sample was CD4+ or CD8+ T cells sorted from blood, taken in a trial of the OX40 agonist ivuxolimab. The rearrangement uses TRBV5-1 and TRBJ2-5; D is unresolved. This chain's CDR3 is CASSLSTAETQYF. CDR3 sequence (DNA): TGCGCCAGCAGCTTAAGTACCGCGGAGACCCAGTACTTC.